Given below is one T cell receptor (beta chain) in context. Which antigen it targets is not known. Per-nucleotide qualities are absent, and no much larger clonotype sits a single base away. The sample originates from a study of T cell repertoires in cytomegalovirus infection (dated by TCRdb to about 2019). Describing the broader study: The HLA type of each donor mattered for the analysis, because public TCR beta signatures pointed to carriage of CMV infection along with the matching HLA type.

Sequencing was carried out with an Illumina HiSeq 1500. TCRdb reworked the public reads: Q25 trimming with fastp, MiXCR clone assembly, productive beta chains retained. Entries that share a CDR3 protein sequence are merged under the most common genes and DNA. The sample has roughly 720,000 distinct CDR3 sequences on record, less than 40% of them singletons. The top ten hold 2.5% to 3.5% of the sample. General findings and caveats noted by the study authors: The ex vivo response was dominated by HLA-C-restricted CMV-specific TCR beta clonotypes, which also provided the single most frequent clonotype in two of eight donors. Cumulative frequency of public TCR beta family members discriminated carriers of CMV infection plus the relevant HLA type in this cohort and an independent roughly 340-donor cohort.

For CDR1 and CDR2, the germline V gene lists MNHNS and SASEGT. V ends up 3 bases short and J 2 bases short, with an unmatched junction base count of 1. Inclusive of the bounding cysteine and phenylalanine, the CDR3 is 14 residues long. Only CDR3 DNA is held: 42 bases, read in frame from base 1. The sample comprised PBMCs. The sequence was collected from a human donor in good health (CMV status not recorded). Some clones in this sample may be carry-over from other donors' samples. The chain employs TRBV6-1 and TRBJ2-7, and TRBD2 aligns with 10 junction nucleotides. The CDR3 here reads CASSDLAGAYEQYF. The bases are TGTGCCAGCAGTGACCTAGCGGGGGCCTACGAGCAGTACTTC.